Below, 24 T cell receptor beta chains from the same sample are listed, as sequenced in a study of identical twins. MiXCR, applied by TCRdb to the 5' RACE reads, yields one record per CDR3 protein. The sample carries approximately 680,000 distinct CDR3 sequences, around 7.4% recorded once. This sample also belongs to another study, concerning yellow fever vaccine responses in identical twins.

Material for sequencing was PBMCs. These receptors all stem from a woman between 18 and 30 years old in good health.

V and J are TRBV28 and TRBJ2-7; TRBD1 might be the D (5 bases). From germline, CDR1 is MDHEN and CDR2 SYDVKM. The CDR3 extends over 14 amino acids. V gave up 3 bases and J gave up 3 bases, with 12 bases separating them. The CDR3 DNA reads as TGTGCCAGCAGTTTGACAGTGACCAACTACGAGCAGTACTTC. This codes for CASSLTVTNYEQYF.

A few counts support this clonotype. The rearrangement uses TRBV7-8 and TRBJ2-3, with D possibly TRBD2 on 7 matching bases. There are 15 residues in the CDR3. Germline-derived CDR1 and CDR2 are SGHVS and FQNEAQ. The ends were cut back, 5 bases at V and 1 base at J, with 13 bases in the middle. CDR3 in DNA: TGTGCCAGCAGCAGGGGGAGGGTGGGCACAGATACGCAGTATTTT. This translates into CASSRGRVGTDTQYF.

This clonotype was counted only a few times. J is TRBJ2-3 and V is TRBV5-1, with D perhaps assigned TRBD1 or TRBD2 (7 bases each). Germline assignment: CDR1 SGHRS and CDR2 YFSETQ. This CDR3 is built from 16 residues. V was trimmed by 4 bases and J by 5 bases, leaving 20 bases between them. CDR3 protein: CASSLRAQGGRDTQYF. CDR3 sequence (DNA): TGCGCCAGCAGCCTTCGGGCGCAGGGGGGGAGAGATACGCAGTATTTT.

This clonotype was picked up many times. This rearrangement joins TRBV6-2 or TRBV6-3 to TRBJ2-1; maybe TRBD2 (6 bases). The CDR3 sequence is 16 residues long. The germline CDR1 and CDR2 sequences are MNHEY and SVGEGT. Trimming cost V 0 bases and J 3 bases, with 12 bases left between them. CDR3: CASSYSSQRVYNEQFF. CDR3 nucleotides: TGTGCCAGCAGTTACTCGAGCCAGCGGGTCTACAATGAGCAGTTCTTC.

CDR3 in DNA: TGCAGTGCTTTACAGGGGGTAGAGGAGACCCAGTACTTC. This translates into CSALQGVEETQYF. This chain links TRBV20-1 with TRBJ2-5; 8 nucleotides match TRBD1. Trimming cost V 5 bases and J 5 bases; bases outside gene matches: 7. This CDR3 spans 13 amino acids. Germline V CDR1 and CDR2: DFQATT, SNEGSKA (reference sequence).

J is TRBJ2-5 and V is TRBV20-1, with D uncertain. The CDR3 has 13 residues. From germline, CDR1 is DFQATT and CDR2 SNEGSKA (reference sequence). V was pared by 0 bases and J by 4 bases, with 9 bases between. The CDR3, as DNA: TGCAGTGCTAGAGATTTCAGTGGAGAGACCCAGTACTTC. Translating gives CSARDFSGETQYF.

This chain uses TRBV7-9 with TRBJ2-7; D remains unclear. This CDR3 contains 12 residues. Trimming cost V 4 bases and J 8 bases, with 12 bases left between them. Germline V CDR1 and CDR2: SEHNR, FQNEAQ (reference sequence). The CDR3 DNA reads TGTGCCAGCAGCTATAACAAAGGAAAGCAGTACGTC. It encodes CASSYNKGKQYV.

Here the CDR3 DNA reads TGTGCCAGGATGAGACTAACCACCAATGAGCAGTTCTTC. Its protein is CARMRLTTNEQFF. This chain uses TRBV2 with TRBJ2-1; weak D call: TRBD2 (5 bases). Trimming stripped 9 bases from V and 6 bases from J, with 15 bases between. Germline CDR1 and CDR2: SNHLY and FYNNEI. The CDR3 has 13 residues.

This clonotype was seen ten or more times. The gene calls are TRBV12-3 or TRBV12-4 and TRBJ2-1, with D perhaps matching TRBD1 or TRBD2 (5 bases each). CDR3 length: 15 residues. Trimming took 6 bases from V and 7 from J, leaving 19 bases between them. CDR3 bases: TGTGCCAGCAGGCGTTCGACTGGGACGAGAAATGAGCAGTTCTTC. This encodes CASRRSTGTRNEQFF.

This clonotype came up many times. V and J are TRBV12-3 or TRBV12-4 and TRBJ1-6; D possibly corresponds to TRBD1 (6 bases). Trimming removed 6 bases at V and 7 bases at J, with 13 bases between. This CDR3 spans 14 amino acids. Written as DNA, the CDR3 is TGTGCCAGCAGCCTCGCAGGGGTCAATTCACCCCTCCACTTT. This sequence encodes CASSLAGVNSPLHF.

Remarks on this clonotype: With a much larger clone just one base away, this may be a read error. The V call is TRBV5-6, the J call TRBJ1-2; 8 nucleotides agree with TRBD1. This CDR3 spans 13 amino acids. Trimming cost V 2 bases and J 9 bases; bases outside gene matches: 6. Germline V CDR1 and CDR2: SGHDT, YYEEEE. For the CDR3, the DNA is TGTGCCAGCAGCTTTGGACAGGGAGCTAGCTACACCTTC. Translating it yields CASSFGQGASYTF.

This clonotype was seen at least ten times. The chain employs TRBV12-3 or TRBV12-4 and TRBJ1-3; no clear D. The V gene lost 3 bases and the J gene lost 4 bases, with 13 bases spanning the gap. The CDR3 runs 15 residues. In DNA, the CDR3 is TGTGCCAGCAGTTTTTGGCAGGATCCCGGAAACACCATATATTTT. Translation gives CASSFWQDPGNTIYF.

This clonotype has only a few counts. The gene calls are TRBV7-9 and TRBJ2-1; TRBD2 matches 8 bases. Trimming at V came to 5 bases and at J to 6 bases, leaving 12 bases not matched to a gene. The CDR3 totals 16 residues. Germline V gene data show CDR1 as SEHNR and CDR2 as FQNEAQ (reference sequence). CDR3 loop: CASSLVGGRSTNEQFF. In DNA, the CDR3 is TGTGCCAGCAGCCTCGTCGGCGGGAGGTCAACCAATGAGCAGTTCTTC.

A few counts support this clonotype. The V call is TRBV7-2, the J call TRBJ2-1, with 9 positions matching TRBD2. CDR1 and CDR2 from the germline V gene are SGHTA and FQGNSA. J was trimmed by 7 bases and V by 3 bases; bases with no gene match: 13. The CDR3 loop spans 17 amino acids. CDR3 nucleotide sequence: TGTGCCAGCAGCTTCTTCCTGGCTAGCGGGGTTAGGAATGAGCAGTTCTTC. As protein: CASSFFLASGVRNEQFF.

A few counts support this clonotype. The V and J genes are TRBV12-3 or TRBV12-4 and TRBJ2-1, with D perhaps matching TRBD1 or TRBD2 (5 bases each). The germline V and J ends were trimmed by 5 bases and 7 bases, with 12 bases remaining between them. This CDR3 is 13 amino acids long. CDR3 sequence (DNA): TGTGCCAGCAGTGGGGGAAGCTGGAATGAGCAGTTCTTC. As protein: CASSGGSWNEQFF.

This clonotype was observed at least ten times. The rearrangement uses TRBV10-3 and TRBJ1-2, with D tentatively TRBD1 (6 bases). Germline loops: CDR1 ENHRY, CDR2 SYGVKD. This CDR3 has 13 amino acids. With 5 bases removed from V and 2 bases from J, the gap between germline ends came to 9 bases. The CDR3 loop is CAISTTGNYGYTF. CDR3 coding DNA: TGTGCCATCAGTACAACAGGGAACTATGGCTACACCTTC.

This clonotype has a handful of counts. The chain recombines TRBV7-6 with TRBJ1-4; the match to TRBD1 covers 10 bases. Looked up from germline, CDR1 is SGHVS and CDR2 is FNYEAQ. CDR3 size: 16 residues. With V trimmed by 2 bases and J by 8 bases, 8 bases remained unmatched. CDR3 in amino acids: CASSLSTTGGIEKLFF. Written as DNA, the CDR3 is TGTGCCAGCAGCTTATCCACGACAGGGGGCATAGAAAAACTGTTTTTT.

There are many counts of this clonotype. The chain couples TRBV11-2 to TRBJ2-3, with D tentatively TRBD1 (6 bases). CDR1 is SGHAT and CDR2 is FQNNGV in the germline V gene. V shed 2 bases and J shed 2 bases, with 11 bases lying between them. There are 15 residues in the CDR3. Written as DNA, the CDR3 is TGTGCCAGCAGCTTATTTGGGACATCCACAGATACGCAGTATTTT. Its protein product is CASSLFGTSTDTQYF.

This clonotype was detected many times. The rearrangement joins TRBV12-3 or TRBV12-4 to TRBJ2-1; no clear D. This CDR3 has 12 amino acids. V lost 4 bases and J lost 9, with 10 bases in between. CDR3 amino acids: CASSSRIGEQFF. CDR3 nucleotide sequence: TGTGCCAGCAGTTCCCGTATTGGTGAGCAGTTCTTC.

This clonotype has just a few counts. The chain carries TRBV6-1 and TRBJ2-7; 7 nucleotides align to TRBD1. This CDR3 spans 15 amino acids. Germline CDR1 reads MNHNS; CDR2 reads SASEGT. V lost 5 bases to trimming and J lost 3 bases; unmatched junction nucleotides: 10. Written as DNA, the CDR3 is TGTGCCAGCAGTCTTCTACAGGGGTTCATCTACGAGCAGTACGTC. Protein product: CASSLLQGFIYEQYV.

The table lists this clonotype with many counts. The CDR3 loop reads CASSESTGNQPQHF. Here the CDR3 DNA reads TGTGCCAGCAGTGAATCAACGGGGAATCAGCCCCAGCATTTT. This sequence joins TRBV2 and TRBJ1-5; D not certain. This CDR3 spans 14 amino acids. Germline CDR1 reads SNHLY; CDR2 reads FYNNEI. V was cut by 2 bases and J by 4 bases, with 9 bases left in between.

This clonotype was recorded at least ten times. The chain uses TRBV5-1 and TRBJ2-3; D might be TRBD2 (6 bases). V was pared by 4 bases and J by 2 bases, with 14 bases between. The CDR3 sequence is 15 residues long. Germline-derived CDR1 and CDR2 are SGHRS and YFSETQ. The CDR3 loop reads CASSPHRENTDTQYF. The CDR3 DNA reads TGCGCCAGCAGCCCCCATCGGGAGAACACAGATACGCAGTATTTT. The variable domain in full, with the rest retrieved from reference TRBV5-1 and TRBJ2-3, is KAGVTQTPRYLIKTRGQQVTLSCSPISGHRSVSWYQQTPGQGLQFLFEYFSETQRNKGNFPGRFSGRQFSNSRSEMNVSTLELGDSALYLCASSPHRENTDTQYFGPGTRLTVL.

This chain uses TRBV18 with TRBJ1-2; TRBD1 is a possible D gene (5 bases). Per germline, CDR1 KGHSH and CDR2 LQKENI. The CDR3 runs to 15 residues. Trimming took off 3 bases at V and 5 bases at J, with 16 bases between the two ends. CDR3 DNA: TGTGCCAGCTCACCGACCGCAGGGACGGGGTATGGCTACACCTTC. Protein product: CASSPTAGTGYGYTF.

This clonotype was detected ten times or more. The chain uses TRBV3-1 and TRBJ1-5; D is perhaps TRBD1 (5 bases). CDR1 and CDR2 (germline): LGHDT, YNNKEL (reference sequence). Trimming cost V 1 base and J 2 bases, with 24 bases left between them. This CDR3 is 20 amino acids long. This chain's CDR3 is CASSQAPGGPGVSGNQPQHF. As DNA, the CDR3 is TGTGCCAGCAGCCAAGCCCCCGGGGGTCCCGGGGTTTCCGGCAATCAGCCCCAGCATTTT.